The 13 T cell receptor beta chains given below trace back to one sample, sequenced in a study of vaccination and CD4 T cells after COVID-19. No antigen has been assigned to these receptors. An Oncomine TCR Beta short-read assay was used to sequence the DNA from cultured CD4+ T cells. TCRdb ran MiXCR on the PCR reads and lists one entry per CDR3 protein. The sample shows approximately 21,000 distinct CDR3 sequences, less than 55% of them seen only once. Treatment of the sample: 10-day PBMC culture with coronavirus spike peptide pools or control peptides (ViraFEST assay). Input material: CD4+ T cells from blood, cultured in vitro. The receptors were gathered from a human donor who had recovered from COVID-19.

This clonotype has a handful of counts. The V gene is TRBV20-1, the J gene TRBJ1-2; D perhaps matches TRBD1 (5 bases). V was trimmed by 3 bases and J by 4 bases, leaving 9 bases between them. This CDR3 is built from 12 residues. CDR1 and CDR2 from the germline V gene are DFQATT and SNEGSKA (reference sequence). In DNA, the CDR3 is TGCAGTGCTAGTCCAGGGCGCTATGGCTACACCTTC. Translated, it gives CSASPGRYGYTF.

CDR3 in DNA: TGCAGTGCCATACCGGGACGGATGAACACCGGGGAGCTGTTTTTT. Translated: CSAIPGRMNTGELFF. The V call is TRBV20-1, the J call TRBJ2-2; D possibly uses TRBD1 or TRBD2 (5 bases each). From germline, CDR1 is DFQATT and CDR2 SNEGSKA (reference sequence). V was cut by 6 bases and J by 1 base, with 15 bases left in between. CDR3 size: 15 residues.

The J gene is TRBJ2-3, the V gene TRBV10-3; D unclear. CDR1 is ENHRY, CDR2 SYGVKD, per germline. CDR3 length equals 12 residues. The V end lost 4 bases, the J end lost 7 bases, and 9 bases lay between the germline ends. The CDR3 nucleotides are TGTGCCATCAGTGCCGATCGGAATACGCAGTATTTT. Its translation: CAISADRNTQYF.

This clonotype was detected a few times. CDR3 in amino acids: CASSMTGLQETQYF. CDR3 nucleotides: TGTGCCAGCAGTATGACAGGGTTACAAGAGACCCAGTACTTC. The rearrangement joins TRBV6-1 to TRBJ2-5, with 7 nucleotides matching TRBD1. Trimming cost V 5 bases and J 2 bases; bases outside gene matches: 5. Germline lookup yields CDR1 MNHNS and CDR2 SASEGT. This CDR3 comprises 14 residues.

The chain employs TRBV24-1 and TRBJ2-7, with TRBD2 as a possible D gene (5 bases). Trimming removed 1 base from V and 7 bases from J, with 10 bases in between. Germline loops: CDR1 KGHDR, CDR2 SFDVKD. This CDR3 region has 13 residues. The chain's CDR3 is CATSDLGGFEQYF. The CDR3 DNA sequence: TGTGCCACCAGTGATTTAGGCGGGTTTGAGCAGTACTTC.

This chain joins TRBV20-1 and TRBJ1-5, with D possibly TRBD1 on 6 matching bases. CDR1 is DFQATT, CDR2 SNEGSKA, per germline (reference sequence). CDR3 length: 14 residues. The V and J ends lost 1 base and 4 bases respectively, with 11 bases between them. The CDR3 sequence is CSARVQGRNQPQHF. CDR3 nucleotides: TGCAGTGCTAGAGTACAGGGAAGGAATCAGCCCCAGCATTTT.

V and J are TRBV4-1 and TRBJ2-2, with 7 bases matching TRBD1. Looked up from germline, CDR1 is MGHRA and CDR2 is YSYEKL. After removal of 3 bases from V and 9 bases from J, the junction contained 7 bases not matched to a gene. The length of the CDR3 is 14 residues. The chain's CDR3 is CASSHVQQGRELFF. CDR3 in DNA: TGCGCCAGCAGCCACGTTCAACAGGGGAGGGAGCTGTTTTTT.

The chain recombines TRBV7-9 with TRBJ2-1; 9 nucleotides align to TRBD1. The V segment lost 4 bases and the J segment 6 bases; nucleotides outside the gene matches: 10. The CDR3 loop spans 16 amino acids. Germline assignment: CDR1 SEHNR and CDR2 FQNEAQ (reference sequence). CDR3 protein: CASSYRSGQGRNEQFF. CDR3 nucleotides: TGTGCCAGCAGCTACCGATCGGGACAGGGCCGCAATGAGCAGTTCTTC.

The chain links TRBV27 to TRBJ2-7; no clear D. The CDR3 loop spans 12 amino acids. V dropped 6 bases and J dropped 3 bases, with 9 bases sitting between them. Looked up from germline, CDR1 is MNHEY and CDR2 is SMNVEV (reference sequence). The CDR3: CASRSRFYEQYF. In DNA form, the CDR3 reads TGTGCCAGCAGGTCACGGTTCTACGAGCAGTACTTC.

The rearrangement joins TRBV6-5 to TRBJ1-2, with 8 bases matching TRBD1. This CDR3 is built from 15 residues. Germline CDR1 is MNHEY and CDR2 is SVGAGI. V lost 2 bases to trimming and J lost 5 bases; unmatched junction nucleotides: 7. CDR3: CASSYATGERYGYTF. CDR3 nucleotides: TGTGCCAGCAGTTACGCGACAGGGGAACGGTATGGCTACACCTTC.

The CDR3 DNA is TGTGCCAGCCAAATTATAAGCGGTACAGATACGCAGTATTTT. Its protein is CASQIISGTDTQYF. V usage is TRBV4-2 and J usage is TRBJ2-3; a possible D gene is TRBD2 (5 bases). Trimming cost V 8 bases and J 3 bases, with 15 bases left between them. Germline CDR1 reads LGHNA; CDR2 reads YNFKEQ. There are 14 residues in the CDR3.

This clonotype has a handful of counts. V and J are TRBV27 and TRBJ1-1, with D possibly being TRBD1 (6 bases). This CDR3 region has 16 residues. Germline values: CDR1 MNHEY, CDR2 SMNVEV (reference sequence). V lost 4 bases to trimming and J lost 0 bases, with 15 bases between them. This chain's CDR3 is CASSSIRGTLNTEAFF. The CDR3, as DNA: TGTGCCAGCAGTTCCATCAGGGGCACCTTGAACACTGAAGCTTTCTTT.

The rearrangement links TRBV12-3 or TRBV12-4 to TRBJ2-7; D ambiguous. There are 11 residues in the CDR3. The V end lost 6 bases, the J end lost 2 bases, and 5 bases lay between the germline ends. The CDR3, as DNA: TGTGCCAGCAGCCATACCTACGAGCAGTACTTC. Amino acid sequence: CASSHTYEQYF.